This T cell receptor beta chain was retrieved from a study of shared clonotypes between healthy human individuals. Replicate sorted-subset PCRs were loaded with 150 to 250 ng DNA, 31,000 or so T cell genomes. Libraries were prepared by immunoSEQ multiplex PCR; TCRdb keeps only in-frame clonotypes and omits some of them. The sample shows under 2,000,000 clones, 85% to 95% of them seen only once. CDR3 size: 13 residues. V lost 4 bases, J lost 1 base, and 9 bases lay in between. Germline loops: CDR1 SGDLS, CDR2 YYNGEE. Positively selected for CCR7, the CD45RO-negative cells used as naive CD8 cells excluded terminally differentiated effector memory CD45RA+ cells. All donors were Caucasian adults living in Nashville, Tennessee.

The V and J genes are TRBV9 and TRBJ2-7; D is unclear. Specimen: naive CD8+ T cells sorted from blood. This sequence was found in a man aged 18-30 years in good health. The CDR3 sequence is CASSRADSYEQYF. The CDR3 coding sequence is TGTGCCAGCAGCCGGGCCGATTCCTACGAGCAGTACTTC.